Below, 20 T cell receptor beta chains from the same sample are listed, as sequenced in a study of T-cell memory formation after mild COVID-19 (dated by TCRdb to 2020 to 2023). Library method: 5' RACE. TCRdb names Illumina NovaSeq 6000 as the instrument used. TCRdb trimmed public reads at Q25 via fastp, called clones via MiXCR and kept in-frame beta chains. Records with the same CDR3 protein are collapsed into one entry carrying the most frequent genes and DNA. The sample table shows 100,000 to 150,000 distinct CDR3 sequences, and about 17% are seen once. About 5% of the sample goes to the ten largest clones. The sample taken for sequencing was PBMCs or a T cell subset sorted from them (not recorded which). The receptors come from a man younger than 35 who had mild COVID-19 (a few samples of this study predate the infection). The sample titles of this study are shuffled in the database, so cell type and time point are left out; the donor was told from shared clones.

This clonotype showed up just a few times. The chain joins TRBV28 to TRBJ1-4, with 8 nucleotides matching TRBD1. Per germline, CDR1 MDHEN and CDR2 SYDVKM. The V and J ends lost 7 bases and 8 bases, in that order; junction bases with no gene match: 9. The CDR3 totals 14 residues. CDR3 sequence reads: CASTQTGVGEKLFF. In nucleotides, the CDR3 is TGTGCCAGCACCCAGACAGGGGTCGGCGAAAAACTGTTTTTT.

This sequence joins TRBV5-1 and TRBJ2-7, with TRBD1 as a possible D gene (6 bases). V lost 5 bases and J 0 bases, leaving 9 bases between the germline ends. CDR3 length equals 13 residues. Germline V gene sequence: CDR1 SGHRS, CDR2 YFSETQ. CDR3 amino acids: CASRQGPSYEQYF. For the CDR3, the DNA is TGCGCCAGCAGGCAGGGGCCCTCCTACGAGCAGTACTTC. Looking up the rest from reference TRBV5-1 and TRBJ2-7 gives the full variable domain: KAGVTQTPRYLIKTRGQQVTLSCSPISGHRSVSWYQQTPGQGLQFLFEYFSETQRNKGNFPGRFSGRQFSNSRSEMNVSTLELGDSALYLCASRQGPSYEQYFGPGTRLTVT.

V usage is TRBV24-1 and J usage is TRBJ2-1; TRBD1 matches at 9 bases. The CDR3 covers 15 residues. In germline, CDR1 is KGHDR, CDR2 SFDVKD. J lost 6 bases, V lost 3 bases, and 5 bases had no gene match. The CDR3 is CATSDTGGRSNEQFF. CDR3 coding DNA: TGTGCCACCAGTGATACAGGGGGCCGGTCCAATGAGCAGTTCTTC.

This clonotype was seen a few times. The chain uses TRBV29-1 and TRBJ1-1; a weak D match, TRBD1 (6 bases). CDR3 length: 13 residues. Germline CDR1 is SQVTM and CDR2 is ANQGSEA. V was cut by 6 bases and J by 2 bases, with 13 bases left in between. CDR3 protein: CSVRGHYNTEAFF. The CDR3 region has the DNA TGCAGCGTCCGGGGACACTACAACACTGAAGCTTTCTTT.

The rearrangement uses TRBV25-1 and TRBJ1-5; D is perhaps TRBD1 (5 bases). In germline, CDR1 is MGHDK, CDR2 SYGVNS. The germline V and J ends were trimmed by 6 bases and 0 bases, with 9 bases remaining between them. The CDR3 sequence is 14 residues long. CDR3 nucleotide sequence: TGTGCCAGCAGCGTCACAGGTAGCAATCAGCCCCAGCATTTT. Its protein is CASSVTGSNQPQHF.

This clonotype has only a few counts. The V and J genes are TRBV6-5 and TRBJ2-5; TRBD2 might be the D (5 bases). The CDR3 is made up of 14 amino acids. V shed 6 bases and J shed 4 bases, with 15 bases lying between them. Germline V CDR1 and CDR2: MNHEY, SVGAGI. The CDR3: CASRPRFSGETQYF. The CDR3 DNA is TGTGCCAGCAGACCCCGATTCAGCGGAGAGACCCAGTACTTC.

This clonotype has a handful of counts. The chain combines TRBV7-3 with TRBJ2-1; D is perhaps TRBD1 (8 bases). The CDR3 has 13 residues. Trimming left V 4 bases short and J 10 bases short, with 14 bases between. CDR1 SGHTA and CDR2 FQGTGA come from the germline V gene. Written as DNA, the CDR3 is TGTGCCAGCAGCTCGGACAGGGAGGGGGAGCAGTTCTTC. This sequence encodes CASSSDREGEQFF.

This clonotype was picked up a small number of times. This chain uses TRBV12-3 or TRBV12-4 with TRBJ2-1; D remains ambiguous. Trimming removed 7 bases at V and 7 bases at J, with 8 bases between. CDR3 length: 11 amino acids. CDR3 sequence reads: CASKLWNEQFF. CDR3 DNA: TGTGCCAGCAAACTCTGGAATGAGCAGTTCTTC.

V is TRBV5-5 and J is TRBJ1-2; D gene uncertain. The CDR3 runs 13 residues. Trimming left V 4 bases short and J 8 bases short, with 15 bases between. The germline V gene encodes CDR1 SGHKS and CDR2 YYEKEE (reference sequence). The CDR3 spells CASSPNTDLGYTF. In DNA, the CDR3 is TGTGCCAGCAGCCCTAACACGGATCTGGGCTACACCTTC.

The CDR3, as DNA: TGTGCCAGCAGCGTAGAGGGGACGGCCCTCGGGGAGACCCAGTACTTC. Translation: CASSVEGTALGETQYF. V gene TRBV9 combines with J gene TRBJ2-5, with D perhaps being TRBD1 or TRBD2 (5 bases each). Trimming took off 0 bases at V and 5 bases at J, with 17 bases between the two ends. The CDR3 runs to 16 residues. The germline V gene has CDR1 SGDLS and CDR2 YYNGEE.

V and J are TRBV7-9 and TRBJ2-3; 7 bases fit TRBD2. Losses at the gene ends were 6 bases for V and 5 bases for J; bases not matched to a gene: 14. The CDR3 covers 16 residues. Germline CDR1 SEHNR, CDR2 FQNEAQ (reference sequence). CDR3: CASSRAPAGYEDTQYF. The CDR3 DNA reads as TGTGCCAGCAGTCGGGCGCCAGCGGGGTATGAAGATACGCAGTATTTT.

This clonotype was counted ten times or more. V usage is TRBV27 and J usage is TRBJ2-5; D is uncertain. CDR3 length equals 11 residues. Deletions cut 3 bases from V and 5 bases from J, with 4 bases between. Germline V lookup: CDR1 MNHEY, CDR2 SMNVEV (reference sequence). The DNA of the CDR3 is TGTGCCAGCAGTTTCCGGGAGACCCAGTACTTC. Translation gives CASSFRETQYF.

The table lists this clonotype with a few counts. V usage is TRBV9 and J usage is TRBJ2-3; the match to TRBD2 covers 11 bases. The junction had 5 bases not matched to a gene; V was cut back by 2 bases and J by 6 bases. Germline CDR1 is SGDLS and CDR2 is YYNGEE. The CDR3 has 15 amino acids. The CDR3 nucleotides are TGTGCCAGCAGCGTGTCTAGCGGGGGGTGGGATACGCAGTATTTT. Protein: CASSVSSGGWDTQYF.

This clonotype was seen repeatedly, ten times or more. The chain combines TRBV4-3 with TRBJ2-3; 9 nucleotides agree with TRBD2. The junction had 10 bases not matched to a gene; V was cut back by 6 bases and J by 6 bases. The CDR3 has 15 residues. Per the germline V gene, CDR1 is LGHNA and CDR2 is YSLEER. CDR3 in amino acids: CASSQSRLAGDTQYF. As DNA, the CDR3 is TGCGCCAGCAGTCAATCCAGGCTAGCGGGGGATACGCAGTATTTT.

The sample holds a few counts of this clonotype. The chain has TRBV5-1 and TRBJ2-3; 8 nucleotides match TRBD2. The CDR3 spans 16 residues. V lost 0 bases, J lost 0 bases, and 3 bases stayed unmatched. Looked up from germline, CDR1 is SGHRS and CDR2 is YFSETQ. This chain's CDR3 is CASSLGSSGSTDTQYF. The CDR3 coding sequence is TGCGCCAGCAGCTTGGGCTCTAGCGGGAGCACAGATACGCAGTATTTT.

The DNA for the CDR3 is TGCGCCAGCAGCCAAGCATTGTTGCAGTTCTTC. As protein: CASSQALLQFF. The chain has TRBV4-1 and TRBJ2-1; unclear D gene. With 1 base removed from V and 12 bases from J, the gap between germline ends came to 7 bases. Germline lookup yields CDR1 MGHRA and CDR2 YSYEKL. This CDR3 has 11 amino acids.

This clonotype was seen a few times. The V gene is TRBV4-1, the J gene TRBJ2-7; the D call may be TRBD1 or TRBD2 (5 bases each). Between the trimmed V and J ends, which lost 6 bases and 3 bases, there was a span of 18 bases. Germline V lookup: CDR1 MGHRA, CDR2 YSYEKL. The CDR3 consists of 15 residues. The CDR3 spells CASRSVRDQSYEQYF. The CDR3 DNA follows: TGCGCCAGCAGATCGGTACGGGACCAGAGCTACGAGCAGTACTTC.

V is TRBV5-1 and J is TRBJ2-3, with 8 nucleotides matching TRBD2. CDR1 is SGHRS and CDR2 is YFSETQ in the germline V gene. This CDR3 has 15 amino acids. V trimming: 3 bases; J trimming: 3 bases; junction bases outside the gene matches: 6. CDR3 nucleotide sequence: TGCGCCAGCAGCTCCTTGGGCGGGGGGACAGATACGCAGTATTTT. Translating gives CASSSLGGGTDTQYF.

The CDR3 protein is CASSQLGVVYNEQFF. CDR3 bases: TGCGCCAGCAGCCAGCTTGGGGTTGTCTACAATGAGCAGTTCTTC. The chain links TRBV4-1 to TRBJ2-1; no definite D call. Germline V gives CDR1 MGHRA, CDR2 YSYEKL. Trimming took 3 bases from V and 3 from J, leaving 12 bases between them. The CDR3 extends over 15 amino acids.

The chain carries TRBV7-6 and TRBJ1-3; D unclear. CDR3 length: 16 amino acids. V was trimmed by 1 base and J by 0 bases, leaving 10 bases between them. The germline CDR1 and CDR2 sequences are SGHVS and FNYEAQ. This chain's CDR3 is CASSLGGRFSGNTIYF. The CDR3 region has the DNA TGTGCCAGCAGCTTAGGCGGACGGTTCTCTGGAAACACCATATATTTT.